This TCR beta chain is drawn from a study of cytotoxic CD8 clonotypes in ibrutinib-treated CLL. Study-wide context: Response was recorded as partial in around 25 patients and complete in 2; at median approximately six years, approximately 14 remained remitted and approximately 12 had progressed. Study results and limitations: Clonality went up at the time of ibrutinib response, stayed stable in sustained remission, and later dropped back toward its baseline level at progression. Contraction or stability on treatment characterized the public clonotypes, which were uncommon.

This table comes from immunoSEQ multiplex PCR, and its TCRdb copy is limited to in-frame clones, with some not included. The sample lists 65,000 to 90,000 clones; approximately 87% were seen once. This CDR3 has 14 amino acids. Germline loops: CDR1 LNHDA, CDR2 SQIVND (reference sequence). V shed 6 bases and J shed 3 bases, with 15 bases lying between them. Notes on this clone: The antigen remains undetermined.

V is TRBV19 and J is TRBJ2-7; D not certain. This specimen was PBMCs, taken after 24 months of ibrutinib treatment. This clonotype was obtained from a human donor with chronic lymphocytic leukemia. The CDR3 DNA reads as TGTGCCAGTAGCCCACAAGGAATCCTCTACGAGCAGTACTTC. It is translated as CASSPQGILYEQYF.